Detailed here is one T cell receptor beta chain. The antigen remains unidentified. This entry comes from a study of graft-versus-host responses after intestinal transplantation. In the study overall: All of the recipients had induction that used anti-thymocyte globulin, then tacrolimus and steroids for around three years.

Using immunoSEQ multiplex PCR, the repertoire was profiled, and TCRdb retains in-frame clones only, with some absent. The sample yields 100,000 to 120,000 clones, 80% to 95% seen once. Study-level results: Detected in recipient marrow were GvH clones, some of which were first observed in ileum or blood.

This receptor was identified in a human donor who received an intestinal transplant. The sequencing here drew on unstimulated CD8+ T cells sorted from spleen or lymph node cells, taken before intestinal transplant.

CDR3 coding DNA: TGTGCCAGCAGCTTAGACTCCGGGACAGGGGTCGGCTATGGCTACACCTTC. Its translation is CASSLDSGTGVGYGYTF. This sequence joins TRBV11-2 and TRBJ1-2; 10 bases align to TRBD1. The CDR3 has 17 amino acids. J lost 4 bases, V lost 0 bases, and 8 bases had no gene match. Germline V gene sequence: CDR1 SGHAT, CDR2 FQNNGV.